This T cell receptor beta chain comes out of a study of cytomegalovirus exposure and HLA in healthy donors. Overall study findings and caveats: TRBV6-2, TRBV6-3 and other indistinguishable V segments were excluded. Investigators reported 150 to 200 TCR beta chains as tied to cytomegalovirus. Several of the most significant clusters appeared, in a later analysis, to be linked to common viral pathogens. In a later analysis, TCR association rates varied by HLA locus: DRB1 most, HLA-C fewest.

Deletions cut 5 bases from V and 0 bases from J, with 13 bases between. The CDR3 is made up of 15 amino acids. Germline assignment: CDR1 MDHEN and CDR2 SYDVKM. This clone was observed a single time. Its antigen is unidentified. PCR involved 60 Vbeta and 13 Jbeta primers. Sequencing was performed with immunoSEQ multiplex PCR; in TCRdb, only in-frame clones are kept and a portion is missing. The sample shows some 130,000 clones, around 83% of them seen only once. The receptor comes from a woman aged 50 to 60 in good health and CMV-seropositive. Material: PBMCs. The V and J genes are TRBV28 and TRBJ1-2, with a weak D call TRBD1 (6 bases). The CDR3 coding sequence is TGTGCCAGCAGTCTCGGGACACCTACTAACTATGGCTACACCTTC. Its protein product is CASSLGTPTNYGYTF.